This is a list of T cell receptor beta chains from one sample in a study of blood T cell repertoires in COVID-19. Using immunoSEQ multiplex PCR, the repertoire was profiled, and TCRdb retains in-frame clones only, with some absent. The sample gives under 300,000 clones, nearly 90% of which show up once; 1.5% to 2% is in the top ten. The sample was PBMCs or T cells enriched from blood (not recorded which). These receptors came from a woman aged 55-69 years who had recovered from COVID-19. Each CDR3 is given with its conserved first and last residue. D genes are given only for firm matches. Not every row has a clone size; where given, it reads once, few, many or a size class.

j_gene: TRBJ2-1; v_gene: TRBV24-1; abundance: .; d_gene: .; CDR3nt: TGTGCCACCAGTGGGGGACCGGCAGGGGTGTCCGGTGAGCAGTTCTTC; CDR3aa: CATSGGPAGVSGEQFF
j_gene: TRBJ2-4; v_gene: TRBV16; abundance: .; d_gene: TRBD2; CDR3nt: TGTGCCAGCAGCCACTTTCAGACTAGCGGTATAGCCAAAAACATTCAGTACTTC; CDR3aa: CASSHFQTSGIAKNIQYF
j_gene: TRBJ1-6; v_gene: TRBV30; abundance: .; d_gene: .; CDR3nt: TGTGCCTGGAGTATAGTGCTGGGCTCACCCCTCCACTTT; CDR3aa: CAWSIVLGSPLHF
j_gene: TRBJ2-7; v_gene: TRBV11-2; abundance: .; d_gene: TRBD1; CDR3nt: TGTGCCAGCAGCACGGACAGGGGACGGCGATACGAGCAGTACTTC; CDR3aa: CASSTDRGRRYEQYF
j_gene: TRBJ2-1; v_gene: TRBV28; abundance: .; d_gene: TRBD2; CDR3nt: TGTGCCAGCCGTCCGGGACTAACATACAATGAGCAGTTCTTC; CDR3aa: CASRPGLTYNEQFF
j_gene: TRBJ1-2; v_gene: TRBV19; abundance: once; d_gene: .; CDR3nt: TGTGCCGTATGGAGGGGAGTTACCGGTGGCTACACCTTC; CDR3aa: CAVWRGVTGGYTF
j_gene: TRBJ2-1; v_gene: TRBV29-1; abundance: .; d_gene: .; CDR3nt: TGCAGCGTCGAGGAGCAGTTCTTC; CDR3aa: CSVEEQFF
j_gene: TRBJ1-4; v_gene: TRBV10-3; abundance: .; d_gene: .; CDR3nt: TGTGCCATCAGGGAGACAGTATCAAGTGAAAAACTGTTTTTT; CDR3aa: CAIRETVSSEKLFF
j_gene: TRBJ2-7; v_gene: TRBV28; abundance: .; d_gene: TRBD2; CDR3nt: TGTGCCAGCAGTTTGGCTAGCGGCTACGAGCAGTACTTC; CDR3aa: CASSLASGYEQYF
j_gene: TRBJ1-1; v_gene: TRBV29-1; abundance: .; d_gene: TRBD1; CDR3nt: TGCAGCGGGGACAGGGGCGGGACTGAAGCTTTCTTT; CDR3aa: CSGDRGGTEAFF
j_gene: TRBJ2-7; v_gene: TRBV7-9; abundance: .; d_gene: TRBD1; CDR3nt: TGTGCCAGCAGCTTCTACATGACAGGGGTGGACGAGCAGTACTTC; CDR3aa: CASSFYMTGVDEQYF
j_gene: TRBJ2-5; v_gene: TRBV30; abundance: .; d_gene: TRBD2; CDR3nt: TGTGCCTGGAGTGGCCTAGCGGGAAGACAAGAGACCCAGTACTTC; CDR3aa: CAWSGLAGRQETQYF
j_gene: TRBJ2-1; v_gene: TRBV3-1/TRBV3-2; abundance: .; d_gene: .; CDR3nt: TGTGCCAGCAGCCAAGACGCCATACTCGATGAGCAGTTCTTC; CDR3aa: CASSQDAILDEQFF
j_gene: TRBJ1-1; v_gene: TRBV30; abundance: .; d_gene: .; CDR3nt: TGTGCCTGGGTATACGGTCTCCCCCCCTACACTGAAGCTTTCTTT; CDR3aa: CAWVYGLPPYTEAFF
j_gene: TRBJ2-4; v_gene: TRBV3-1/TRBV3-2; abundance: .; d_gene: .; CDR3nt: TGTGCCAGCAGCCACCCAGGTGGGACTTTTCAGTACTTC; CDR3aa: CASSHPGGTFQYF
j_gene: TRBJ2-1; v_gene: TRBV29-1; abundance: .; d_gene: .; CDR3nt: TGCAGCGTCCCGGGAGATGAGCAGTTCTTC; CDR3aa: CSVPGDEQFF
j_gene: TRBJ1-3; v_gene: TRBV30; abundance: once; d_gene: .; CDR3nt: TGTGCCTGGAGTGTTACGGGGGCTGGAAACACCATATATTTT; CDR3aa: CAWSVTGAGNTIYF